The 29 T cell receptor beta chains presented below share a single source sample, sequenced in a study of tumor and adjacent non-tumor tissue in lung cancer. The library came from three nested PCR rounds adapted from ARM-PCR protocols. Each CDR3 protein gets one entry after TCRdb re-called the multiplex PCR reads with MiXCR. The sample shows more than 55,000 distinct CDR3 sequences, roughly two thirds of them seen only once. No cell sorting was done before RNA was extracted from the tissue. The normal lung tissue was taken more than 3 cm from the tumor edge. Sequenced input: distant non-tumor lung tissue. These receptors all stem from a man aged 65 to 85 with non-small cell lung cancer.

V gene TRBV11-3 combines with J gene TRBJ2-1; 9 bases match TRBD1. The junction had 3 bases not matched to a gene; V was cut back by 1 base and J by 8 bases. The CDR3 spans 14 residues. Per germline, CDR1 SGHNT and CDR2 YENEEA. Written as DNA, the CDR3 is TGTGCCAGCAGCTTAGTACAGGGGGCATATGAGCAGTTCTTC. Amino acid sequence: CASSLVQGAYEQFF.

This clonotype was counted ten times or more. The DNA of the CDR3 is TGCGCCAGCACTCCCTACCCAGATACGCAGTATTTT. This translates into CASTPYPDTQYF. This chain uses TRBV10-2 with TRBJ2-3; D unclear. V lost 7 bases, J lost 4 bases, and 9 bases lay in between. This CDR3 has 12 residues. Germline CDR1 and CDR2: WSHSY and SAAADI.

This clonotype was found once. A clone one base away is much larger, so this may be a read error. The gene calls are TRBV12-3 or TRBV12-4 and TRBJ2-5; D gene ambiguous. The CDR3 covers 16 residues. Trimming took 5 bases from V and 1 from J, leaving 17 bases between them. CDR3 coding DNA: TGTGCCAGCAGTCTTATAGGGTCGAGCCCCCAAGAGACCCAGTACTTC. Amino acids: CASSLIGSSPQETQYF.

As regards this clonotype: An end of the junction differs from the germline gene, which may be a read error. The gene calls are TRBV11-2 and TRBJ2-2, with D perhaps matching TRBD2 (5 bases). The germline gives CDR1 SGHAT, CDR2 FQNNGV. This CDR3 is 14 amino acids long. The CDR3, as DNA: TGTGCCAGCAGCACCTACAAGAACATTGGGGAGCTGTTCTTT. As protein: CASSTYKNIGELFF.

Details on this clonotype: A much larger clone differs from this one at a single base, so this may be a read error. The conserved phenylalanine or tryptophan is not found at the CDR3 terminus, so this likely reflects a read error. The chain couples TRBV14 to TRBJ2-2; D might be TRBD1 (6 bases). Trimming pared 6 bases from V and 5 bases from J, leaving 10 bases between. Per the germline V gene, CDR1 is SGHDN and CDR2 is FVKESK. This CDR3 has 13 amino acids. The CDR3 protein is CASRFRGTGELFS. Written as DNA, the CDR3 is TGTGCCAGCAGGTTCAGGGGTACCGGGGAGCTGTTTTCT.

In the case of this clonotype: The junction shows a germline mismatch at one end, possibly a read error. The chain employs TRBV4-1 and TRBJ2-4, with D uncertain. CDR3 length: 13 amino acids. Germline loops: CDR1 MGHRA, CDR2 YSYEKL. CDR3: CASSQMIRNIKYF. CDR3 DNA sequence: TGCGCCAGTAGCCAAATGATCCGAAACATTAAGTACTTC.

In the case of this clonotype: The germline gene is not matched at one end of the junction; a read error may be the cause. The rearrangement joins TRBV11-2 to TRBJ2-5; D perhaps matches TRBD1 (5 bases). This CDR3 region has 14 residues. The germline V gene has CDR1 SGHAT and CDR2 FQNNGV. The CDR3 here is CTSHSQGHQETQNF. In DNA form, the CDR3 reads TGTACCAGCCATAGCCAGGGTCATCAAGAGACCCAGAACTTC. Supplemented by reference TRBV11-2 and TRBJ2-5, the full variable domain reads EAGVAQSPRYKIIEKRQSVAFWCNPISGHATLYWYQQILGQGPKLLIQFQNNGVVDDSQLPKDRFSAERLKGVDSTLKIQPAKLEDSAVYLCTSHSQGHQETQNFGPGTRLLVL.

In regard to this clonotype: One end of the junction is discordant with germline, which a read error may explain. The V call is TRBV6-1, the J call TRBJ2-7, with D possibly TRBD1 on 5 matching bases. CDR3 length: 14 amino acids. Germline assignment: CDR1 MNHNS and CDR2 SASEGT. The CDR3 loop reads CVSRSPPRVYDQYF. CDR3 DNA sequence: TGTGTCAGCAGATCCCCTCCCAGGGTCTACGACCAGTACTTC.

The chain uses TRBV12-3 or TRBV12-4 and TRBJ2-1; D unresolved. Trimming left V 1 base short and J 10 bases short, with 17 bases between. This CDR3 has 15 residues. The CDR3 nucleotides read TGTGCCAGCAGTTTAGTCCAGGCCTCATCCAAAGAGCAGTTCTTC. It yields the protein CASSLVQASSKEQFF.

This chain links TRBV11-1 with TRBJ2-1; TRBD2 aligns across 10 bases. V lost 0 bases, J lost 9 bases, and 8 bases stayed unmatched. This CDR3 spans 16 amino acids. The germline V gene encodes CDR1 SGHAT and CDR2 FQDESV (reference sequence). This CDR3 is CASSLARLAGGFEQFF. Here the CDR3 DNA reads TGTGCCAGCAGCTTAGCGCGACTAGCGGGTGGCTTTGAGCAGTTCTTC.

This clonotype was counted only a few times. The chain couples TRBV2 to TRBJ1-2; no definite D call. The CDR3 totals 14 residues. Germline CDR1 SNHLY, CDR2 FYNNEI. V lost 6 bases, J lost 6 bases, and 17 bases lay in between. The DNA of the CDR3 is TGTGCCAGCAGCTTTTCTCCCGTGGCGGATGGCTACACCTTC. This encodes CASSFSPVADGYTF.

DNA for the CDR3: TGTGCCAGCAGTTACCCCAGTTTCTCCAACACTGAAGCTTTCTTT. Translation gives CASSYPSFSNTEAFF. V usage is TRBV6-5 and J usage is TRBJ1-1; D ambiguous. CDR3 length equals 15 residues. CDR1 MNHEY and CDR2 SVGAGI come from the germline V gene. Trimming removed 2 bases at V and 2 bases at J, with 12 bases between.

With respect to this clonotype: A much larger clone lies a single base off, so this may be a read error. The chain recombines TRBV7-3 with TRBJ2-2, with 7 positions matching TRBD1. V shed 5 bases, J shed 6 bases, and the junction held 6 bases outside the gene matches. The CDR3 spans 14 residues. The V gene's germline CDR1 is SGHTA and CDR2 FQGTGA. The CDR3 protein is CASSLDRASGELFF. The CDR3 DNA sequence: TGTGCCAGCAGCCTAGACAGGGCTTCCGGGGAGCTGTTTTTT.

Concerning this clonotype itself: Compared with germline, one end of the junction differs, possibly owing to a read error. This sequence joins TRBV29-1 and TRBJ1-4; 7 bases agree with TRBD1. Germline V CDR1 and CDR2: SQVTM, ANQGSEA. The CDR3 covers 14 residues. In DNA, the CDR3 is TGCAGCGTGACCAGGACAGGAGAAAATGAAAAAGTGTTTTTT. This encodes CSVTRTGENEKVFF.

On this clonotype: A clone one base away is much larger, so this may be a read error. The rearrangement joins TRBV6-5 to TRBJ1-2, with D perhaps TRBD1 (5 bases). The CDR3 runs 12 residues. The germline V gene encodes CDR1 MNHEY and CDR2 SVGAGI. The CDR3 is CVSSYSGGGYTF. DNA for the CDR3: TGTGTCAGCAGTTACTCGGGGGGTGGCTACACCTTC.

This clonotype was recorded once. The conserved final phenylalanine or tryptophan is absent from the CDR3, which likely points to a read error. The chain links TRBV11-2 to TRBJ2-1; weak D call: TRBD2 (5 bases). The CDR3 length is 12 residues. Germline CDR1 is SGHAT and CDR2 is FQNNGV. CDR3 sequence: CASSLDYNDQFL. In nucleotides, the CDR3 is TGTGCCAGCAGCCTAGACTACAATGACCAGTTCTTA.

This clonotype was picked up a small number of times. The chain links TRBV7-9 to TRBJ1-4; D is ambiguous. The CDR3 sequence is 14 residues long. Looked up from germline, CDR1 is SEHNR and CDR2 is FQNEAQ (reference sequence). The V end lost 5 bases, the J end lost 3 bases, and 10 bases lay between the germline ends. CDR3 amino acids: CASSPPPANEKLFF. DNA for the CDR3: TGTGCCAGCAGCCCCCCCCCGGCTAATGAAAAACTGTTTTTT.

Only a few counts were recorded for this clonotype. CDR3 sequence reads: CASSSRTSAVSEQFF. CDR3 nucleotide sequence: TGCGCCAGCAGCTCCCGGACTAGCGCCGTCAGTGAGCAGTTCTTC. This chain links TRBV5-1 with TRBJ2-1, with 9 bases matching TRBD2. The length of the CDR3 is 15 residues. The germline V gene has CDR1 SGHRS and CDR2 YFSETQ. The trim removed 3 bases at V and 9 bases at J, leaving 10 bases unmatched.

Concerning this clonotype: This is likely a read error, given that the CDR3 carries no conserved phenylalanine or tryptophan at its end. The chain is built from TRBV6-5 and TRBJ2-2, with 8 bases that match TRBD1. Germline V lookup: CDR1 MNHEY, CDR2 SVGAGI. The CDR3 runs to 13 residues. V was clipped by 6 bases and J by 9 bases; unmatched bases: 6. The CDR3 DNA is TGTGCCAGCAGGACAGGGGCCGCCTGGGAGCTGTTTCTT. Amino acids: CASRTGAAWELFL.

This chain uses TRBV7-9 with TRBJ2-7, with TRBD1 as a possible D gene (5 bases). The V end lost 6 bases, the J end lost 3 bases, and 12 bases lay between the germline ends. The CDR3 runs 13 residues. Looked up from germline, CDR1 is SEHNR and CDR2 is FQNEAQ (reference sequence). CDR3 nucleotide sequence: TGTGCCAGCAGTCAGGGAACCCTCTACGAGCAGTACTTC. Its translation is CASSQGTLYEQYF.

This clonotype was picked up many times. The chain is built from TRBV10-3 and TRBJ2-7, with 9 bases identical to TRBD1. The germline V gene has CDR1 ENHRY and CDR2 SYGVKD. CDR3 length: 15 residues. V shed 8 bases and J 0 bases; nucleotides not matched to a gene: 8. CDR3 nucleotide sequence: TGTGCCATCGGAACCGGGACAGGGAGCTCCTACGAGCAGTACTTC. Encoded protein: CAIGTGTGSSYEQYF.

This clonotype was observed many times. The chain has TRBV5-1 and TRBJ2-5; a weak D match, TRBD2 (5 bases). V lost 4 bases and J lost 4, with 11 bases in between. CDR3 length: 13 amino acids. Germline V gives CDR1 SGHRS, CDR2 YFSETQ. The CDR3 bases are TGCGCCAGCAGCCGTACGAGGGCAGAGACCCAGTACTTC. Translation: CASSRTRAETQYF.

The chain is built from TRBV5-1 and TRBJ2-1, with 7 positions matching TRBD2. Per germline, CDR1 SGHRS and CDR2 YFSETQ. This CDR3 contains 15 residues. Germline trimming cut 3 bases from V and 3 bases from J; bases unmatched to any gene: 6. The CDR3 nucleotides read TGCGCCAGCAGCTACCGGGACTATTGCTACAATGAGCAGTTCTTC. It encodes CASSYRDYCYNEQFF. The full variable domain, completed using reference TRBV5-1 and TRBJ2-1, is KAGVTQTPRYLIKTRGQQVTLSCSPISGHRSVSWYQQTPGQGLQFLFEYFSETQRNKGNFPGRFSGRQFSNSRSEMNVSTLELGDSALYLCASSYRDYCYNEQFFGPGTRLTVL.

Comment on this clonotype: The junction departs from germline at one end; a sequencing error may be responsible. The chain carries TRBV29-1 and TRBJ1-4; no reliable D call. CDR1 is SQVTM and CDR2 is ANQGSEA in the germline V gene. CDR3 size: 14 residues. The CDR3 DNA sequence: TGCAACGTTGACGATCCGTCCGGAGGGGAAAAACTGTTTTTT. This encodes CNVDDPSGGEKLFF. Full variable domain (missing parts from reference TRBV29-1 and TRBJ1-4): SAVISQKPSRDICQRGTSLTIQCQVDSQVTMMFWYRQQPGQSLTLIATANQGSEATYESGFVIDKFPISRPNLTFSTLTVSNMSPEDSSIYLCNVDDPSGGEKLFFGSGTQLSVL.

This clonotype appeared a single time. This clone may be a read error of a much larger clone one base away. This chain's CDR3 is CASSLEVTGTHSYTF. The DNA of the CDR3 is TGTGCCAGCAGCTTGGAGGTGACAGGGACCCATAGCTACACCTTC. V and J are TRBV5-4 and TRBJ1-2; 7 nucleotides align to TRBD1. The CDR3 is 15 residues long. CDR1 and CDR2 from the germline V gene are SGHNT and YYREEE (reference sequence). The trim removed 0 bases at V and 9 bases at J, leaving 11 bases unmatched.

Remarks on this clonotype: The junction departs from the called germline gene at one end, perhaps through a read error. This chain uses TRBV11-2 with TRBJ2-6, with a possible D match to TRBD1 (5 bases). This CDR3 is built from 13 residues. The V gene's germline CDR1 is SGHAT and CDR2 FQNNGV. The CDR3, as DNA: TGTGCCAGCAGCCAATCTGGGGCCAACGTCCCGACTTTC. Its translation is CASSQSGANVPTF. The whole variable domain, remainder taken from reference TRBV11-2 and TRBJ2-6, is EAGVAQSPRYKIIEKRQSVAFWCNPISGHATLYWYQQILGQGPKLLIQFQNNGVVDDSQLPKDRFSAERLKGVDSTLKIQPAKLEDSAVYLCASSQSGANVPTFGAGSRLTVL.

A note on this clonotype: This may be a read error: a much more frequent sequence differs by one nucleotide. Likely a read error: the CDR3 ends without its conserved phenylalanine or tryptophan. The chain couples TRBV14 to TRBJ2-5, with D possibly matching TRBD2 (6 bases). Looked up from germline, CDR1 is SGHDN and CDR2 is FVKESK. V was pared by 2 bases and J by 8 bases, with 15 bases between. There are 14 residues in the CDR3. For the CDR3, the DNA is TGTGCCAGCAGCCAAACGACTAGTCCAGGTACCCAGTACTTA. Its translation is CASSQTTSPGTQYL.

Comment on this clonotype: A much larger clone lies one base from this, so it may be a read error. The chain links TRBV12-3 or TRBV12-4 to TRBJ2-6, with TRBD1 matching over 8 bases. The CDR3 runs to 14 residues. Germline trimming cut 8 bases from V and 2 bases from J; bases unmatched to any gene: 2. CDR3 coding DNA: TGTGCCAGCGTACAGGGGGCTGGGGCCAACGTCCTGACTTTC. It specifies CASVQGAGANVLTF.

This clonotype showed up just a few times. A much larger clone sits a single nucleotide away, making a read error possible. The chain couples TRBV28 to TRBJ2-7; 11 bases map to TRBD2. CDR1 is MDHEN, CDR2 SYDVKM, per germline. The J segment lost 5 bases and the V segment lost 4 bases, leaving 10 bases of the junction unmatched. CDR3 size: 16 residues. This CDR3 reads CASSSGGLAVTHEQYF. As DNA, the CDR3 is TGTGCCAGCAGTTCCGGGGGACTAGCGGTCACTCACGAGCAGTACTTC.